The 3 T cell receptor beta chains in this list originate from one sample, sequenced in a study of OX40 agonist ivuxolimab in advanced cancers. Only in-frame clones appear in the TCRdb table, and some are missing; sequencing was by immunoSEQ multiplex PCR. The sample yields approximately 26,000 clones, about 83% seen once. Sequencing used CD4+ or CD8+ T cells sorted from blood, obtained in a trial of the OX40 agonist ivuxolimab. All receptors derive from an adult with an advanced solid tumor such as melanoma, head and neck, liver or kidney cancer.

This chain links TRBV5-4 with TRBJ1-2; D gene ambiguous. Germline V CDR1 and CDR2: SGHNT, YYREEE (reference sequence). V dropped 9 bases and J dropped 9 bases, with 18 bases sitting between them. This CDR3 region has 12 residues. CDR3 in DNA: TGTGCCACTCGACAAGAAACTATGCGCTACACCTTC. Translating it yields CATRQETMRYTF.

The rearrangement uses TRBV5-3 and TRBJ2-2; D not resolved. TRBV5-3 is flagged as an ORF with uncertain function. The CDR3 is 15 amino acids. Trimming stripped 2 bases from V and 1 base from J, with 9 bases between. CDR3 DNA sequence: TGTGCCAGAAGCTTCCCGGACCTGAACACCGGGGAGCTGTTTTTT. Encoded protein: CARSFPDLNTGELFF.

This chain joins TRBV9 and TRBJ2-3; no clear D. CDR3 length: 15 amino acids. Trimming took off 1 base at V and 5 bases at J, with 14 bases between the two ends. The V gene's germline CDR1 is SGDLS and CDR2 YYNGEE. The CDR3 nucleotides read TGTGCCAGCAGCGTATGGGGTTCGGTCATAGATACGCAGTATTTT. It specifies CASSVWGSVIDTQYF.